A selection of T cell receptor beta chains follows, all from one sample in a study of persistence of HIV-infected CD4 T cells. Their target antigens are unknown. Sequenced by immunoSEQ multiplex PCR; TCRdb stores in-frame clones only, minus some. This table holds around 40,000 clones, about 85% found once. The sample consisted of CD4+ T cells sorted from PBMCs after approximately 20-hour stimulation, taken from a patient who received antiretroviral therapy. The source of these receptors is an adult woman with HIV who was CMV-seropositive. Each CDR3 is given with its conserved first and last residue. A D gene is named only where the DNA matches it firmly. For some rows the clone size is stated as once, few or many, or as a class when expanded; others skip it.

CDR3,DNA,D,size,V,length,J
CASSPTSGGVAGELFF,TGTGCCAGCAGCCCCACTAGCGGGGGGGTCGCCGGGGAGCTGTTTTTT,TRBD2,.,TRBV7-6,16,TRBJ2-2
CASSPRSRNEKLFF,TGCGCCAGCTCCCCCCGGTCGCGTAATGAAAAACTGTTTTTT,.,.,TRBV5-1,14,TRBJ1-4
CASSLRGSLRNTEAFF,TGTGCCAGCAGCTTGAGGGGAAGCCTGAGAAACACTGAAGCTTTCTTT,.,.,TRBV5-5,16,TRBJ1-1
CASSLDRPTYNEQFF,TGTGCCAGCAGCTTAGATCGGCCCACCTACAATGAGCAGTTCTTC,.,.,TRBV11-1,15,TRBJ2-1
CASSPLAGGASTDTQYF,TGTGCCAGCTCACCCCTAGCGGGGGGCGCTAGCACAGATACGCAGTATTTT,TRBD2,.,TRBV18,17,TRBJ2-3
CASRIGPRETQYF,TGTGCCAGCAGGATTGGGCCAAGAGAGACCCAGTACTTC,.,.,TRBV6-5,13,TRBJ2-5
CASSGTGGLNTGELFF,TGCGCCAGCAGTGGGACTGGGGGCTTGAACACCGGGGAGCTGTTTTTT,.,once,TRBV5-1,16,TRBJ2-2
CASSTQTGPYGYTF,TGTGCCAGCAGCACTCAGACAGGGCCATATGGCTACACCTTC,TRBD1,.,TRBV6-6,14,TRBJ1-2
CASRRDYNSPLHF,TGTGCCAGCAGGAGGGACTATAATTCACCCCTCCACTTT,.,.,TRBV6-5,13,TRBJ1-6
CASSPGFGEGNTIYF,TGCGCCAGCAGCCCGGGATTCGGGGAGGGGAACACCATATATTTT,.,few,TRBV5-1,15,TRBJ1-3
CASSLNTVSYEQYF,TGCGCCAGCAGCTTGAATACAGTTTCCTACGAGCAGTACTTC,.,.,TRBV5-1,14,TRBJ2-7
CASSKADSGGGTGELFF,TGTGCCAGCAGCAAAGCGGATAGCGGGGGGGGTACCGGGGAGCTGTTTTTT,.,.,TRBV21-1,17,TRBJ2-2
CASSPQGGTEAFF,TGTGCCAGCTCACCGCAGGGAGGGACTGAAGCTTTCTTT,.,.,TRBV18,13,TRBJ1-1
CASSPGTSGGTDTQYF,TGTGCCAGCAGTCCCGGGACTAGCGGGGGCACAGATACGCAGTATTTT,TRBD2,.,TRBV28,16,TRBJ2-3